These 24 T cell receptor beta chains originate from one sample sequenced in a study of cytomegalovirus exposure and HLA in healthy donors. The PCR was carried out with 60 Vbeta primers and 13 Jbeta primers. Measured with immunoSEQ multiplex PCR; TCRdb has only the in-frame clones, and not every one. This table holds about 120,000 clones, around 78% found once. Source material: PBMCs. The receptors were sampled from a woman aged 25-40 years in good health and CMV-seropositive.

V gene TRBV28 combines with J gene TRBJ1-1; D remains unclear. This CDR3 has 12 amino acids. With 5 bases removed from V and 1 base from J, the gap between germline ends came to 5 bases. The germline gives CDR1 MDHEN, CDR2 SYDVKM. The DNA of the CDR3 is TGTGCCAGCAGTCGGTGGAACACTGAAGCTTTCTTT. Its translation is CASSRWNTEAFF.

The CDR3 spells CASSVRLSSGANVLTF. DNA for the CDR3: TGTGCCAGCAGCGTACGATTGAGCTCTGGGGCCAACGTCCTGACTTTC. This chain connects TRBV9 to TRBJ2-6, with D hard to call. The CDR3 sequence is 16 residues long. The germline V gene encodes CDR1 SGDLS and CDR2 YYNGEE. The V gene lost 1 base and the J gene lost 0 bases, with 8 bases spanning the gap.

The chain joins TRBV30 to TRBJ1-2; unclear D gene. V lost 5 bases and J lost 4, with 8 bases in between. Germline values: CDR1 GTSNPN, CDR2 SVGIG (reference sequence). The CDR3 has 11 residues. CDR3: CAWRLVYGYTF. In nucleotides, the CDR3 is TGTGCCTGGCGCCTAGTCTATGGCTACACCTTC.

The chain has TRBV5-1 and TRBJ1-1, with TRBD1 matching 7 bases. CDR3 length: 13 amino acids. The germline V gene encodes CDR1 SGHRS and CDR2 YFSETQ. Trimming cost V 4 bases and J 4 bases; bases outside gene matches: 4. CDR3 region: CASSPTGFTEAFF. In DNA form, the CDR3 reads TGCGCCAGCAGCCCGACAGGGTTCACTGAAGCTTTCTTT.

The rearrangement links TRBV6-5 to TRBJ2-5; D call uncertain. The DNA end lines up better with TRBJ2-7; the J call may be wrong. The CDR3 is made up of 14 amino acids. Germline CDR1 is MNHEY and CDR2 is SVGAGI. In DNA form, the CDR3 reads TGTGCCAGCAGCCGAGAAACGGCGGCCTACGAGCAGTACTTC. Translation: CASSRETAAYEQYF.

This rearrangement joins TRBV7-9 to TRBJ2-1; 11 bases are a match to TRBD2. The V and J ends lost 6 bases and 5 bases, in that order; junction bases with no gene match: 9. The germline gives CDR1 SEHNR, CDR2 FQNEAQ (reference sequence). The CDR3 loop spans 16 amino acids. The CDR3 DNA sequence: TGTGCCAGCAGGGGGGCCCTAGCGGGGGGAAACAATGAGCAGTTCTTC. Translated: CASRGALAGGNNEQFF.

The chain recombines TRBV30 with TRBJ1-6; maybe TRBD1 (5 bases). The CDR3 consists of 13 residues. V gave up 1 base and J gave up 10 bases, with 11 bases separating them. Germline V gene data show CDR1 as GTSNPN and CDR2 as SVGIG (reference sequence). The CDR3 bases are TGTGCCTGGAGTGGCCAAACAGGCTCACCCCTCCACTTT. Encoded protein: CAWSGQTGSPLHF.

The chain uses TRBV27 and TRBJ2-5; D is perhaps TRBD2 (6 bases). V shed 5 bases and J shed 5 bases, with 21 bases lying between them. This CDR3 is built from 16 residues. From germline, CDR1 is MNHEY and CDR2 SMNVEV (reference sequence). The CDR3 sequence: CASSPGMGSGSETQYF. The CDR3, as DNA: TGTGCCAGCAGTCCGGGGATGGGTAGCGGTAGCGAGACCCAGTACTTC.

The genes are TRBV4-1 and TRBJ1-1; weak D call: TRBD1 (6 bases). The CDR3 extends over 14 amino acids. V gave up 0 bases and J gave up 4 bases, with 9 bases separating them. The V gene's germline CDR1 is MGHRA and CDR2 YSYEKL. CDR3 coding DNA: TGCGCCAGCAGCCAAGATCGAGGGGGCACTGAAGCTTTCTTT. This translates into CASSQDRGGTEAFF.

CDR3 sequence reads: CASSPRRGSYNEQFF. The CDR3 region has the DNA TGTGCCAGCAGCCCCCGGCGGGGCTCCTACAATGAGCAGTTCTTC. The rearrangement joins TRBV7-3 to TRBJ2-1; perhaps TRBD2 as D (6 bases). CDR3 length: 15 residues. The V and J ends lost 5 bases and 0 bases respectively, with 11 bases between them. Germline CDR1 SGHTA, CDR2 FQGTGA.

The J gene is TRBJ2-1, the V gene TRBV2; D may be TRBD2 (7 bases). Looked up from germline, CDR1 is SNHLY and CDR2 is FYNNEI. The CDR3 is 16 residues long. Trimming left V 6 bases short and J 2 bases short, with 17 bases between. The CDR3 is CASRTGGPVPYNEQFF. CDR3 sequence (DNA): TGTGCCAGCAGAACGGGGGGCCCCGTTCCCTACAATGAGCAGTTCTTC.

J is TRBJ2-2 and V is TRBV7-7; the match to TRBD2 covers 8 bases. Germline lookup yields CDR1 SSHAT and CDR2 FNYEAQ (reference sequence). V dropped 5 bases and J dropped 0; count of bases not matched to a gene: 2. The CDR3 totals 15 residues. CDR3 coding DNA: TGTGCCAGCAGCCCGACTAGCGCGAACACCGGGGAGCTGTTTTTT. Its translation is CASSPTSANTGELFF.

The rearrangement links TRBV30 to TRBJ1-2, with 7 nucleotides matching TRBD1. Trimming took 4 bases from V and 8 from J; bases not matched to a gene: 13. From germline, CDR1 is GTSNPN and CDR2 SVGIG (reference sequence). The CDR3 extends over 14 amino acids. CDR3 coding DNA: TGTGCCTGGAAGGTCCATGACAGGGAACGCGGCTACACCTTC. Translated: CAWKVHDRERGYTF. The whole variable domain, filled in from reference TRBV30 and TRBJ1-2, reads SQTIHQWPATLVQPVGSPLSLECTVEGTSNPNLYWYRQAAGRGLQLLFYSVGIGQISSEVPQNLSASRPQDRQFILSSKKLLLSDSGFYLCAWKVHDRERGYTFGSGTRLTVV.

The chain links TRBV2 to TRBJ2-7; the D gene is possibly TRBD2 (6 bases). V lost 6 bases and J 3 bases, leaving 12 bases between the germline ends. CDR3 length: 13 amino acids. Germline V lookup: CDR1 SNHLY, CDR2 FYNNEI. Here the CDR3 reads CASRGTGVYEQYF. CDR3 bases: TGTGCCAGCAGGGGGACGGGAGTCTACGAGCAGTACTTC.

Details on this clone: Mismatch with germline at one junction end may stem from a read error. Distinct nucleotide sequences in the sample also encode this CDR3. The V gene is TRBV5-4, the J gene TRBJ1-5; the match to TRBD1 covers 10 bases. Germline CDR1 reads SGHNT; CDR2 reads YYREEE (reference sequence). The CDR3 spans 12 residues. In DNA, the CDR3 is TGTGCCAGCAGCCGAGGGACAGGGGAAAAGTTCTTT. Translated: CASSRGTGEKFF.

The chain recombines TRBV15 with TRBJ2-2; tentative D call: TRBD1 (7 bases). Trimming pared 5 bases from V and 6 bases from J, leaving 16 bases between. The CDR3 spans 15 residues. In germline, CDR1 is LNHNV, CDR2 YYDKDF (reference sequence). The DNA of the CDR3 is TGTGCCACCAGCCTAGGGGGCGCGGGGTCCGGGGAGCTGTTTTTT. Protein sequence: CATSLGGAGSGELFF.

This chain joins TRBV4-1 and TRBJ1-4; maybe TRBD1 (5 bases). Per germline, CDR1 MGHRA and CDR2 YSYEKL. V was cut by 10 bases and J by 8 bases, with 23 bases left in between. This CDR3 comprises 15 residues. For the CDR3, the DNA is TGCGCCATCTCCCGGGGGGAGGGGTGGGGAGAAAAACTGTTTTTT. It codes for CAISRGEGWGEKLFF.

The genes are TRBV4-2 and TRBJ2-2, with 7 positions matching TRBD2. CDR3 length: 17 amino acids. Germline-derived CDR1 and CDR2 are LGHNA and YNFKEQ. With V trimmed by 0 bases and J by 0 bases, 4 bases remained unmatched. The CDR3 reads CASSQEVRGANTGELFF. In DNA, the CDR3 is TGTGCCAGCAGCCAAGAGGTACGGGGGGCGAACACCGGGGAGCTGTTTTTT.

The chain recombines TRBV5-5 with TRBJ2-6, with D possibly being TRBD1 (5 bases). The length of the CDR3 is 14 residues. Trimming took off 3 bases at V and 8 bases at J, with 12 bases between the two ends. Germline CDR1 and CDR2: SGHKS and YYEKEE (reference sequence). CDR3 amino acids: CASSSGQGPNVLTF. As DNA, the CDR3 is TGTGCCAGCAGCTCGGGCCAGGGTCCCAACGTCCTGACTTTC.

This clone was recorded many times. The rearrangement joins TRBV6-5 to TRBJ1-2; the D gene is possibly TRBD1 (5 bases). CDR3 size: 13 residues. Trimming left V 6 bases short and J 4 bases short, with 12 bases between. Germline CDR1 is MNHEY and CDR2 is SVGAGI. The DNA of the CDR3 is TGTGCCAGCAGACCCAGGGTTGGCTATGGCTACACCTTC. This sequence encodes CASRPRVGYGYTF.

The chain recombines TRBV7-9 with TRBJ1-1; 7 bases are a match to TRBD1. The germline gives CDR1 SEHNR, CDR2 FQNEAQ (reference sequence). V shed 5 bases and J 1 base; nucleotides not matched to a gene: 7. CDR3 length: 15 residues. The CDR3 nucleotides read TGTGCCAGCAGCGCCCGACAGGGACGGAACACTGAAGCTTTCTTT. It is translated as CASSARQGRNTEAFF. The variable domain in full, with the rest retrieved from reference TRBV7-9 and TRBJ1-1, is DTGVSQNPRHKITKRGQNVTFRCDPISEHNRLYWYRQTLGQGPEFLTYFQNEAQLEKSRLLSDRFSAERPKGSFSTLEIQRTEQGDSAMYLCASSARQGRNTEAFFGQGTRLTVV.

The gene calls are TRBV2 and TRBJ2-5; D possibly corresponds to TRBD2 (6 bases). This CDR3 spans 13 amino acids. Trimming removed 3 bases from V and 6 bases from J, with 11 bases in between. Germline V lookup: CDR1 SNHLY, CDR2 FYNNEI. The CDR3 coding sequence is TGTGCCAGCAGTGACCCCAGCGGGCAGACCCAGTACTTC. It translates to CASSDPSGQTQYF.

About this clone itself: The same CDR3 can be traced to other DNA sequences in this sample. The chain combines TRBV6-5 with TRBJ2-5; possible D gene TRBD2, 5 bases. The CDR3 runs 12 residues. The V gene's germline CDR1 is MNHEY and CDR2 SVGAGI. Trimming removed 8 bases at V and 2 bases at J, with 9 bases between. The CDR3 reads CASAGGQETQYF. CDR3 nucleotide sequence: TGTGCCAGCGCGGGCGGTCAAGAGACCCAGTACTTC.

CDR3 DNA sequence: TGTGCCAGCAGTGGCGGTAGCTCCTATAATTCACCCCTCCACTTT. This codes for CASSGGSSYNSPLHF. The chain employs TRBV2 and TRBJ1-6; unclear D gene. The CDR3 runs 15 residues. In germline, CDR1 is SNHLY, CDR2 FYNNEI. Trimming pared 4 bases from V and 0 bases from J, leaving 7 bases between.